The entry below describes one T cell receptor (beta chain). Its specificity is unknown. The time point here: week 23, last vaccination. Vaccination comprised doses that each held 300 ug of mutant IDH1 20-mer peptide, plus topical imiquimod. The source of the sample is a study of a mutant IDH1 vaccine in newly diagnosed glioma. For the study at large: It was radiotherapy, temozolomide, or both that patients received previously, with most receiving both.

Clones were sequenced by immunoSEQ multiplex PCR, and TCRdb holds only the in-frame ones, with some missing. The profile shows 60,000 or so clones, approximately 85% of them singletons. The ends lost 1 base at V and 14 bases at J; junction bases unmatched: 8. Germline V CDR1 and CDR2: MGHRA, YSYEKL. The CDR3 length is 15 residues. This TCR was recovered from a man aged 25-40 years with glioma. The starting material was PBMCs, obtained from a glioma patient whose treatment included an IDH1 peptide vaccine. The chain uses TRBV4-1 and TRBJ1-6; 10 bases align to TRBD1. The CDR3 DNA reads TGCGCCAGCAGCCAAGCTGGGACAGGGGCTATCGCCCTCCACTTT. This encodes CASSQAGTGAIALHF.